This entry features one TCR beta chain sequence. Its antigen is not known. This entry belongs to a study of tumour-infiltrating T cells in Burkitt lymphoma. Study-wide background: All epidemiological Burkitt lymphoma subtypes were represented in the cohort. General study results and limits: Public clonotypes, several, appeared across numerous Burkitt lymphoma patients.

Sequencing was performed with immunoSEQ multiplex PCR; in TCRdb, only in-frame clones are kept and a portion is missing. This table holds over a thousand clones, 13% found once. Germline V CDR1 and CDR2: SGHRS, YFSETQ. With V trimmed by 3 bases and J by 0 bases, 4 bases remained unmatched. The CDR3 has 16 amino acids. The sequence was collected from a human donor with Burkitt lymphoma. This chain connects TRBV5-1 to TRBJ2-1; 9 nucleotides line up with TRBD2. Sequenced input: tumor tissue. The CDR3 reads CASSSSSGNSYNEQFF. The CDR3 DNA is TGCGCCAGCAGCTCGTCTAGCGGGAACTCCTACAATGAGCAGTTCTTC.